This T cell receptor beta chain was identified during a study of sequential checkpoint blockade in melanoma. Study summary: Arm A got nivolumab then ipilimumab; arm B the reverse, 1:1.

TCRdb's table, derived via immunoSEQ multiplex PCR, lists solely in-frame clones and lacks some. The sample consists of tens of thousands of clones, 80% to 85% of them appearing once. Treatment specified: randomized to nivolumab then ipilimumab (arm A) or the reverse (arm B). This clone is a singleton in its sample. The V gene's germline CDR1 is SGHTS and CDR2 YDEGEE. V lost 4 bases to trimming and J lost 2 bases; unmatched junction nucleotides: 14. The CDR3 sequence is 17 residues long. This specimen was CD8+ T cells sorted from blood (inferred from file names), taken from a patient given nivolumab and ipilimumab in sequence. The rearrangement joins TRBV5-8 to TRBJ2-7; 8 nucleotides line up with TRBD1. This TCR came from a human donor with melanoma. The chain's CDR3 is CASSLDSDRGLTYEQYF. The CDR3 DNA is TGTGCCAGCAGCCTGGACTCTGACAGGGGACTTACCTACGAGCAGTACTTC.